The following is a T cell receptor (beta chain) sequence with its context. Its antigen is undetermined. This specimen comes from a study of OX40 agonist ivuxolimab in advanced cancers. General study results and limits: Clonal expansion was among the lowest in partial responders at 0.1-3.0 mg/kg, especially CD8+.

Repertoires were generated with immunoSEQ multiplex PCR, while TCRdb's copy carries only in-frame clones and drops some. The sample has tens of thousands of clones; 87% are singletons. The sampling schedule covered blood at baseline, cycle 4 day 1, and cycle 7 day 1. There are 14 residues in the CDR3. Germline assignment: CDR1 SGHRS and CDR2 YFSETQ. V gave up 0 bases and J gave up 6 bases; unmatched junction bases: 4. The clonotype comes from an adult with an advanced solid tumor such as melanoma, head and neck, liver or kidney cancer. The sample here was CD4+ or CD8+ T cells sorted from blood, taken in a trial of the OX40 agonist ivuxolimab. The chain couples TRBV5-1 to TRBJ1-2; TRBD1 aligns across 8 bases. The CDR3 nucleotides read TGCGCCAGCAGCTTGGGGACAGGGTTAGATGGCTACACCTTC. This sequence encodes CASSLGTGLDGYTF. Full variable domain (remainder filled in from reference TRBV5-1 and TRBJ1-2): KAGVTQTPRYLIKTRGQQVTLSCSPISGHRSVSWYQQTPGQGLQFLFEYFSETQRNKGNFPGRFSGRQFSNSRSEMNVSTLELGDSALYLCASSLGTGLDGYTFGSGTRLTVV.